This T cell receptor beta chain was sequenced for a study of PD-L1 blockade in urothelial cancer. Overall study context: Intravenous atezolizumab, 1,200 mg every 3 weeks, was begun by patients at some point between 2013 and 2014. Blood samples had a median of approximately 150,000 T cells.

The length of the CDR3 is 16 residues. V trimming: 3 bases; J trimming: 3 bases; junction bases outside the gene matches: 7. CDR1 is MGHRA, CDR2 YSYEKL, per germline. Data came from immunoSEQ multiplex PCR; TCRdb stores just in-frame clones and leaves some out. The data contain approximately 38,000 clones, about 83% of them singletons. The chain carries TRBV4-1 and TRBJ1-5; 8 nucleotides align to TRBD1. The sequencing used PBMCs, collected around atezolizumab (anti-PD-L1) treatment. The sequence came from a man between 60 and 75 years old with urothelial cancer. The CDR3 DNA follows: TGCGCCAGCAGCCAGACCCCAGGGGGCAACAATCAGCCCCAGCATTTT. Residues: CASSQTPGGNNQPQHF.